Listed below are T cell receptor beta chains from one sample, sequenced in a study of T cells in Graves' hyperthyroidism and ophthalmopathy. Via MiXCR, TCRdb re-called the multiplex PCR reads, giving one row per CDR3 protein. The table lists 500,000 to 600,000 distinct CDR3 sequences, roughly 17% of them singletons. Sequences were obtained from blood. The receptor source for this set is a woman aged 18-29 years with Graves' hyperthyroidism. The CDR3 runs from the conserved cysteine through the conserved F or W. The D gene is left open where the match is weak. Only part of the rows carry a size: once, few, many, or a class if the clone is expanded.

J: TRBJ2-5
V: TRBV25-1
size: few
D: -
CDR3: CASSAGPQETQYF
DNA: TGTGCCAGCAGTGCCGGACCCCAAGAGACCCAGTACTTC

J: TRBJ1-1
V: TRBV2
size: many
D: TRBD1
CDR3: CASSAGQVRTEAFF
DNA: TGTGCCAGCAGTGCGGGACAGGTTCGAACTGAAGCTTTCTTT

J: TRBJ2-3
V: TRBV20-1
size: few
D: TRBD2
CDR3: CSASSNHQRGGVDTQYF
DNA: TGCAGTGCTTCCTCCAACCATCAGCGGGGGGGGGTAGATACGCAGTATTTT

J: TRBJ2-1
V: TRBV6-2/TRBV6-3
size: few
D: TRBD2
CDR3: CASSYSDIAGGPNEQFF
DNA: TGTGCCAGCAGTTACTCGGATATAGCGGGGGGGCCAAATGAGCAGTTCTTC

J: TRBJ1-1
V: TRBV29-1
size: few
D: TRBD1
CDR3: CSTEQGWNTEAFF
DNA: TGCAGCACCGAACAGGGGTGGAACACTGAAGCTTTCTTT

J: TRBJ1-2
V: TRBV12-3/TRBV12-4
size: many
D: TRBD1
CDR3: CASSRRGRGGYTF
DNA: TGTGCCAGCAGCCGCAGGGGGCGCGGGGGCTACACCTTC

J: TRBJ1-2
V: TRBV28
size: few
D: TRBD1
CDR3: CASSGGTGVHYGYTF
DNA: TGTGCCAGCAGTGGGGGGACAGGGGTCCACTATGGCTACACCTTC

J: TRBJ2-2
V: TRBV27
size: many
D: -
CDR3: CASSLYVGPRTGELFF
DNA: TGTGCCAGCAGTTTATACGTCGGACCGAGGACCGGGGAGCTGTTTTTT

J: TRBJ2-2
V: TRBV25-1
size: once
D: -
CDR3: CASSESGGGANTGELFF
DNA: TGTGCCAGCAGTGAATCGGGAGGGGGCGCGAACACCGGGGAGCTGTTTTTT

J: TRBJ2-7
V: TRBV24-1
size: many
D: TRBD1
CDR3: CATSDPTGVFPYEQYF
DNA: TGTGCCACCAGTGATCCTACAGGGGTGTTCCCCTACGAGCAGTACTTC

J: TRBJ1-6
V: TRBV20-1
size: few
D: -
CDR3: CSASKRSPPLHF
DNA: TGCAGTGCTAGTAAAAGATCGCCACCCCTCCACTTT

J: TRBJ2-7
V: TRBV7-9
size: many
D: -
CDR3: CASSLVQQGTNYEQYF
DNA: TGTGCCAGCAGCTTAGTCCAACAGGGAACAAACTACGAGCAGTACTTC

J: TRBJ2-6
V: TRBV2
size: -
D: -
CDR3: CASSAYQGAGANVLTF
DNA: TGTGCCAGCAGTGCGTATCAGGGAGCAGGGGCCAACGTCCTGACTTTC

J: TRBJ2-5
V: TRBV6-6
size: few
D: TRBD1
CDR3: CASSYRPGGQETQYF
DNA: TGTGCCAGCAGTTACCGGCCAGGGGGACAAGAGACCCAGTACTTC

J: TRBJ2-1
V: TRBV28
size: many
D: TRBD2
CDR3: CASSFPGSSGTSGRDEQFF
DNA: TGTGCCAGCAGTTTCCCGGGATCTTCCGGGACTAGCGGAAGGGATGAGCAGTTCTTC

J: TRBJ2-1
V: TRBV12-3/TRBV12-4
size: many
D: TRBD2
CDR3: CASRRTSGRANEQFF
DNA: TGTGCCAGCAGAAGGACTAGCGGGAGGGCCAATGAGCAGTTCTTC

J: TRBJ2-3
V: TRBV7-9
size: -
D: -
CDR3: CASSPQHLPQYF
DNA: TGTGCCAGCAGCCCTCAACATTTGCCGCAGTATTTT

J: TRBJ2-1
V: TRBV6-9
size: -
D: TRBD2
CDR3: CASSSGLAGGWNEQFF
DNA: TGTGCCAGCAGTTCGGGACTAGCGGGAGGGTGGAATGAGCAGTTCTTC

J: TRBJ1-5
V: TRBV6-2/TRBV6-3
size: many
D: TRBD1
CDR3: CASTTYRGRFQPQHF
DNA: TGTGCCAGCACTACTTACAGGGGGCGGTTTCAGCCCCAGCATTTT

J: TRBJ1-1
V: TRBV5-1
size: few
D: TRBD1
CDR3: CASSLEAGGNEAFF
DNA: TGCGCCAGCAGCTTGGAGGCAGGGGGTAACGAAGCTTTCTTT

J: TRBJ1-3
V: TRBV4-3
size: -
D: -
CDR3: CASSPRGAGNTIYF
DNA: TGCGCCAGCAGCCCTAGAGGCGCTGGAAACACCATATATTTT

J: TRBJ2-5
V: TRBV10-3
size: few
D: -
CDR3: CAISAGTLQETQYF
DNA: TGTGCCATCAGCGCCGGGACCCTTCAAGAGACCCAGTACTTC

J: TRBJ1-4
V: TRBV7-9
size: -
D: -
CDR3: CASSLVSGPAEKLFF
DNA: TGTGCCAGCAGCTTAGTTTCAGGGCCGGCTGAAAAACTGTTTTTT

J: TRBJ1-1
V: TRBV5-5
size: many
D: -
CDR3: CASSLQGGSTEAFF
DNA: TGTGCCAGCAGCCTACAGGGAGGTAGCACTGAAGCTTTCTTT

J: TRBJ2-7
V: TRBV4-1
size: few
D: TRBD2
CDR3: CASSRTSGNSYEQYF
DNA: TGCGCCAGCAGTCGGACTAGCGGGAACTCCTACGAGCAGTACTTC

J: TRBJ2-2
V: TRBV30
size: -
D: TRBD1
CDR3: CAWSGTGNTGELFF
DNA: TGTGCCTGGAGTGGGACAGGGAACACCGGGGAGCTGTTTTTT

J: TRBJ1-1
V: TRBV7-3
size: few
D: -
CDR3: CASSLEAGAWLNTEAFF
DNA: TGTGCCAGCAGCTTAGAGGCAGGCGCATGGTTGAACACTGAAGCTTTCTTT

J: TRBJ2-3
V: TRBV5-1
size: few
D: TRBD2
CDR3: CASSLVLAGNTDTQYF
DNA: TGCGCCAGCAGCTTGGTTCTAGCGGGAAACACAGATACGCAGTATTTT

J: TRBJ1-5
V: TRBV20-1
size: many
D: TRBD1
CDR3: CSADRGGNQPQHF
DNA: TGCAGTGCTGACAGGGGAGGGAATCAGCCCCAGCATTTT

J: TRBJ2-1
V: TRBV11-2
size: -
D: TRBD2
CDR3: CASSLEAGDEQFF
DNA: TGTGCCAGCAGCTTAGAAGCGGGAGATGAGCAGTTCTTC

J: TRBJ1-6
V: TRBV5-8
size: few
D: TRBD1
CDR3: CASSLGRDRLSSYNSPLHF
DNA: TGCGCCAGCAGCTTGGGCAGGGACAGGCTCAGCTCCTATAATTCACCCCTCCACTTT

J: TRBJ2-1
V: TRBV20-1
size: -
D: TRBD2
CDR3: CSARLAGIYNEQFF
DNA: TGCAGTGCCCGTCTAGCGGGGATTTACAATGAGCAGTTCTTC

J: TRBJ2-7
V: TRBV27
size: many
D: -
CDR3: CASTLIRRNEQYF
DNA: TGTGCCAGCACCCTCATTCGCCGGAACGAGCAGTACTTC

J: TRBJ1-2
V: TRBV12-3/TRBV12-4
size: many
D: -
CDR3: CASSSPAANYGYTF
DNA: TGTGCCAGCAGTTCCCCGGCAGCGAACTATGGCTACACCTTC

J: TRBJ2-1
V: TRBV20-1
size: few
D: -
CDR3: CSGTRDRDNEQFF
DNA: TGCAGTGGGACCCGGGACCGCGACAATGAGCAGTTCTTC

J: TRBJ2-5
V: TRBV6-1
size: -
D: -
CDR3: CASTKNLDSTQTQYF
DNA: TGTGCCAGCACTAAAAATCTGGATTCCACCCAGACCCAGTACTTC

J: TRBJ1-2
V: TRBV2
size: many
D: -
CDR3: CASSEVRGTYGYTF
DNA: TGTGCCAGCAGTGAAGTGCGAGGGACCTATGGCTACACCTTC

J: TRBJ1-4
V: TRBV20-1
size: -
D: -
CDR3: CSARQGGDEKLFF
DNA: TGCAGTGCTAGACAGGGAGGAGATGAAAAACTGTTTTTT

J: TRBJ2-7
V: TRBV20-1
size: many
D: TRBD2
CDR3: CSASSTSGSSYEQYF
DNA: TGCAGTGCTTCATCAACTAGCGGGAGCTCCTACGAGCAGTACTTC

J: TRBJ2-1
V: TRBV6-2/TRBV6-3
size: few
D: TRBD1
CDR3: CASRPGQGMSNEQFF
DNA: TGTGCCAGCAGGCCGGGACAGGGGATGTCTAATGAGCAGTTCTTC

J: TRBJ2-2
V: TRBV3-1
size: -
D: -
CDR3: CASSQDGGKNTGELFF
DNA: TGTGCCAGCAGCCAAGATGGTGGCAAGAACACCGGGGAGCTGTTTTTT

J: TRBJ2-1
V: TRBV24-1
size: -
D: TRBD1
CDR3: CATSDSFYRGSSYNEQFF
DNA: TGTGCCACCAGTGACTCGTTTTACAGGGGCAGCTCCTACAATGAGCAGTTCTTC

J: TRBJ2-5
V: TRBV18
size: many
D: TRBD1
CDR3: CASSGDSPQETQYF
DNA: TGTGCCAGCTCCGGGGACAGTCCCCAAGAGACCCAGTACTTC

J: TRBJ2-2
V: TRBV28
size: many
D: -
CDR3: CASSRKGGNTGELFF
DNA: TGTGCCAGCAGTCGCAAGGGGGGGAACACCGGGGAGCTGTTTTTT